Below, 10 T cell receptor beta chains from the same sample are listed, as sequenced in a study of regulatory T cells in long-lasting Graves disease. In building TCR beta libraries, iRepertoire HTBI primers were used together with Arm-PCR of CDR3 regions. TCRdb used MiXCR to reprocess the multiplex PCR reads, holding one entry per CDR3 protein. The repertoire includes 500,000 to 700,000 distinct CDR3 sequences, about 30% of them detected once, and around 42% sits in the top ten. Time point in this sample: persistent/refractory GD, antithyroid drugs over 5 years with positive TRAb. PBMC-derived RNA was used for the TCR library. The material was peripheral blood mononuclear cells (PBMCs), obtained when the disease was refractory, from a patient treated with antithyroid drugs. The receptors shown here come from a female donor with Graves disease.

The chain is built from TRBV24-1 and TRBJ2-3; 10 bases map to TRBD2. The length of the CDR3 is 16 residues. Germline CDR1 is KGHDR and CDR2 is SFDVKD. Trimming removed 2 bases from V and 2 bases from J; junction bases left unmatched: 3. CDR3 sequence: CATSDWTSGDTDTQYF. In DNA form, the CDR3 reads TGTGCCACCAGTGATTGGACTAGCGGAGACACAGATACGCAGTATTTT.

This chain connects TRBV5-1 to TRBJ1-2; TRBD1 matches 7 bases. The CDR3 is made up of 13 amino acids. The trim removed 7 bases at V and 7 bases at J, leaving 10 bases unmatched. Germline-derived CDR1 and CDR2 are SGHRS and YFSETQ. For the CDR3, the DNA is TGCGCCAGCGCGAGTGAGGGGGCGCGTGGCTACACCTTC. Translation gives CASASEGARGYTF.

V usage is TRBV6-2 or TRBV6-3 and J usage is TRBJ1-3; the D gene is possibly TRBD1 (6 bases). V lost 6 bases and J 0 bases, leaving 15 bases between the germline ends. CDR1 and CDR2 (germline): MNHEY, SVGEGT. The CDR3 has 16 residues. CDR3 nucleotide sequence: TGTGCCAGCAGCCGGTCGGACAGAGCCTCTGGAAACACCATATATTTT. This codes for CASSRSDRASGNTIYF.

The chain employs TRBV7-9 and TRBJ2-2, with 9 bases matching TRBD1. The junction had 8 bases not matched to a gene; V was cut back by 5 bases and J by 7 bases. Germline CDR1 and CDR2: SEHNR and FQNEAQ (reference sequence). The CDR3 spans 15 residues. In nucleotides, the CDR3 is TGTGCCAGCAGCCGCCGGGACAGGGACGTCGGGGAGCTGTTTTTT. Translation: CASSRRDRDVGELFF.

This clonotype was seen at least ten times. The chain joins TRBV12-3 or TRBV12-4 to TRBJ1-6; D is possibly TRBD1 (5 bases). This CDR3 comprises 12 residues. Between the trimmed V and J ends, which lost 5 bases and 14 bases, there was a span of 13 bases. The CDR3 spells CASSITGGALHF. In DNA form, the CDR3 reads TGTGCCAGCAGTATAACAGGTGGAGCCCTCCACTTT.

The genes are TRBV30 and TRBJ1-2; 8 bases are shared with TRBD1. CDR3 length: 15 residues. Germline-derived CDR1 and CDR2 are GTSNPN and SVGIG (reference sequence). J was trimmed by 8 bases and V by 7 bases; bases with no gene match: 18. The CDR3 region is CASSLTGVVLGGYTF. The CDR3 nucleotides are TGTGCCTCGTCCCTGACAGGGGTAGTTCTGGGGGGCTACACCTTC.

In this sample, this clonotype turned up many times. The chain combines TRBV28 with TRBJ1-5; D is perhaps TRBD1 (5 bases). Germline V gene data show CDR1 as MDHEN and CDR2 as SYDVKM. The length of the CDR3 is 14 residues. V lost 5 bases and J lost 4, with 12 bases in between. The CDR3 sequence: CASSQSGGNQPQHF. CDR3 nucleotides: TGTGCCAGCAGTCAGTCGGGGGGTAATCAGCCCCAGCATTTT. Complete variable domain (other parts from reference TRBV28 and TRBJ1-5): DVKVTQSSRYLVKRTGEKVFLECVQDMDHENMFWYRQDPGLGLRLIYFSYDVKMKEKGDIPEGYSVSREKKERFSLILESASTNQTSMYLCASSQSGGNQPQHFGDGTRLSIL.

This clonotype was seen many times. The chain combines TRBV6-1 with TRBJ1-5, with a weak D call TRBD1 (5 bases). Looked up from germline, CDR1 is MNHNS and CDR2 is SASEGT. V gave up 6 bases and J gave up 4 bases, with 22 bases separating them. The CDR3 covers 17 residues. The CDR3 is CASRRSHQGRTNQPQHF. The CDR3 DNA sequence: TGTGCCAGCAGACGGTCTCACCAGGGACGGACTAATCAGCCCCAGCATTTT.

The chain links TRBV6-2 or TRBV6-3 to TRBJ1-3; D gene unclear. Germline CDR1 reads MNHEY; CDR2 reads SVGEGT. V lost 5 bases, J lost 0 bases, and 26 bases lay in between. This CDR3 is 20 amino acids long. Here the CDR3 reads CASSANPLVATAHSGNTIYF. CDR3 bases: TGTGCCAGCAGTGCCAACCCTCTCGTGGCCACAGCCCACTCTGGAAACACCATATATTTT.

This sequence joins TRBV19 and TRBJ1-2; perhaps TRBD1 as D (6 bases). This CDR3 region has 14 residues. Trimming removed 6 bases at V and 3 bases at J, with 14 bases between. The germline V gene has CDR1 LNHDA and CDR2 SQIVND (reference sequence). The CDR3 region is CASRLIGGDYGYTF. CDR3 DNA sequence: TGTGCCAGTAGGCTCATCGGGGGCGACTATGGCTACACCTTC.